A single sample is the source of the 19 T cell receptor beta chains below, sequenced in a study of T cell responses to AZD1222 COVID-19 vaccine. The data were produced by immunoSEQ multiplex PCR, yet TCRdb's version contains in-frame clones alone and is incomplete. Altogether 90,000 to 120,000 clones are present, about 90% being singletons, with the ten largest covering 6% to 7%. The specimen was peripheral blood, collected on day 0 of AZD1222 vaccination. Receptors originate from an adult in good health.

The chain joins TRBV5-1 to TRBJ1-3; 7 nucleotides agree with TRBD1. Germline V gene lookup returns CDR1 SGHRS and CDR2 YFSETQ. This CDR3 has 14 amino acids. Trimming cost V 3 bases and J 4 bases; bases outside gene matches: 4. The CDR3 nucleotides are TGCGCCAGCAGCTCAGGGGGTACAGGAAACACCATATATTTT. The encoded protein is CASSSGGTGNTIYF. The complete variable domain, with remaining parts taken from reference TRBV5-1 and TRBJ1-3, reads KAGVTQTPRYLIKTRGQQVTLSCSPISGHRSVSWYQQTPGQGLQFLFEYFSETQRNKGNFPGRFSGRQFSNSRSEMNVSTLELGDSALYLCASSSGGTGNTIYFGEGSWLTVV.

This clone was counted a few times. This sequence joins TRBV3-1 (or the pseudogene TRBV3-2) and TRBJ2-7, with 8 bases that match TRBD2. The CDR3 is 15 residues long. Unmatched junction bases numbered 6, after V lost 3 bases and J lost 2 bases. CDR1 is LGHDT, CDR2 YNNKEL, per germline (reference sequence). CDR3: CASSHTGTSPYEQYF. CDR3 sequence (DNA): TGTGCCAGCAGCCATACCGGGACTAGTCCCTACGAGCAGTACTTC.

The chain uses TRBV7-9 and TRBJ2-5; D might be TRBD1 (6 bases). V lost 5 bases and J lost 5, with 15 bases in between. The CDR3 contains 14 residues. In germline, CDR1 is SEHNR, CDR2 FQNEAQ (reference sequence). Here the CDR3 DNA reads TGTGCCAGCAGCAAAATACAGGGTTTGGAGACCCAGTACTTC. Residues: CASSKIQGLETQYF.

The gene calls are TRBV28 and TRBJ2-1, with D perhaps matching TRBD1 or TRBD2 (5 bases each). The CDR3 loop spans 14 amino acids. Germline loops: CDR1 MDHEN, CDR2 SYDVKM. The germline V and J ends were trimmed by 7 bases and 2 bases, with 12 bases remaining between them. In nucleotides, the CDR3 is TGTGCCAGCATGAGGGGCGCAACCTACAATGAGCAGTTCTTC. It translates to CASMRGATYNEQFF.

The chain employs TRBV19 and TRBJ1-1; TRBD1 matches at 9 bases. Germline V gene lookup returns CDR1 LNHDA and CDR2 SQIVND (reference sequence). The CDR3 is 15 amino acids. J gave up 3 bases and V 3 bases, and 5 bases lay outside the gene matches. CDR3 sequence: CASSIWGQGDTEAFF. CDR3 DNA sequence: TGTGCCAGTAGTATCTGGGGACAGGGCGACACTGAAGCTTTCTTT.

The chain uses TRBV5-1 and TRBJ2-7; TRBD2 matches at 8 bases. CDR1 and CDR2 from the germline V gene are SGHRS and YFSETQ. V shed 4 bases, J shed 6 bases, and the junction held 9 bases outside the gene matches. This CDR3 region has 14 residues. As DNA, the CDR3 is TGCGCCAGCAGCCCAAGCGGGGGACGAGGCGAGCAGTACTTC. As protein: CASSPSGGRGEQYF. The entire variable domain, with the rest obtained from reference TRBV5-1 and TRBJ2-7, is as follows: KAGVTQTPRYLIKTRGQQVTLSCSPISGHRSVSWYQQTPGQGLQFLFEYFSETQRNKGNFPGRFSGRQFSNSRSEMNVSTLELGDSALYLCASSPSGGRGEQYFGPGTRLTVT.

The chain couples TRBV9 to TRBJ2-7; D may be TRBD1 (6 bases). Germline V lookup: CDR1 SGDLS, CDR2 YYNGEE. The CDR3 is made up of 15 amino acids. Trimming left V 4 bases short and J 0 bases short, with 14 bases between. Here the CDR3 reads CASSPRTESSYEQYF. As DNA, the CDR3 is TGTGCCAGCAGCCCGAGGACAGAGAGCTCCTACGAGCAGTACTTC. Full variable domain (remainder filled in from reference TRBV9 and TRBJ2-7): DSGVTQTPKHLITATGQRVTLRCSPRSGDLSVYWYQQSLDQGLQFLIQYYNGEERAKGNILERFSAQQFPDLHSELNLSSLELGDSALYFCASSPRTESSYEQYFGPGTRLTVT.

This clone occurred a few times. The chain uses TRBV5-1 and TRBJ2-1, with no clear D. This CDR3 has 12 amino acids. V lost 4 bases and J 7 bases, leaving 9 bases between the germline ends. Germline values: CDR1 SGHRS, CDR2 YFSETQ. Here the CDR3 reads CASSAALNEQFF. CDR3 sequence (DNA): TGCGCCAGCAGCGCGGCCCTTAATGAGCAGTTCTTC.

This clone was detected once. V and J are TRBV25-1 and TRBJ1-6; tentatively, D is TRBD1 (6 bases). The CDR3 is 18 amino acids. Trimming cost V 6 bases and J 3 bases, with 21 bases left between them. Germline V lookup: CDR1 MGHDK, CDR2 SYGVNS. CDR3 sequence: CASRAGTRQWGYNSPLHF. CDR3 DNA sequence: TGTGCCAGCAGGGCCGGGACAAGACAATGGGGCTATAATTCACCCCTCCACTTT.

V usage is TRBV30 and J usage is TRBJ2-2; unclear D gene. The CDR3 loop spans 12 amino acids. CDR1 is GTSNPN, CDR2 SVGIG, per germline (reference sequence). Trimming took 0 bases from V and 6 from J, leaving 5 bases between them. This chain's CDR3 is CAWSVLSGELFF. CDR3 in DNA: TGTGCCTGGAGTGTACTGTCCGGGGAGCTGTTTTTT.

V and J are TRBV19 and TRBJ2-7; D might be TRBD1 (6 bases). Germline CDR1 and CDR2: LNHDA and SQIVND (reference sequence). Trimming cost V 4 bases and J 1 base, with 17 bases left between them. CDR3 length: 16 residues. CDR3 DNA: TGTGCCAGTAGTAGAGGAGACAGGCCGGCGTCCTACGAGCAGTACTTC. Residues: CASSRGDRPASYEQYF.

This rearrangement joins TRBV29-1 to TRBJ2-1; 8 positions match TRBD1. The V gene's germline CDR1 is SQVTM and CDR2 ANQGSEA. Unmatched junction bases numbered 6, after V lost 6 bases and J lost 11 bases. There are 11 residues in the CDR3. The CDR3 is CSVQDRGKQFF. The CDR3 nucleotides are TGCAGCGTCCAAGACAGGGGTAAGCAGTTCTTC.

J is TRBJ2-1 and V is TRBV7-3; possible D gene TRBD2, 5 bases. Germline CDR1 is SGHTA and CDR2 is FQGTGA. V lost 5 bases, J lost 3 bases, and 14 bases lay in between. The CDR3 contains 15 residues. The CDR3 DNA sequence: TGTGCCAGCAGCCCAAACTCCGGGGTCTACAATGAGCAGTTCTTC. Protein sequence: CASSPNSGVYNEQFF. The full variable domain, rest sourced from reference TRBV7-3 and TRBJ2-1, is GAGVSQTPSNKVTEKGKYVELRCDPISGHTALYWYRQSLGQGPEFLIYFQGTGAADDSGLPNDRFFAVRPEGSVSTLKIQRTERGDSAVYLCASSPNSGVYNEQFFGPGTRLTVL.

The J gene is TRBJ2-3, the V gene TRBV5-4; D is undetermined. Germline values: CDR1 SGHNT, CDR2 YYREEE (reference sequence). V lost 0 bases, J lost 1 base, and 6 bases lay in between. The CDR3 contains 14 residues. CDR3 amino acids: CASSLEKGTDTQYF. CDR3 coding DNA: TGTGCCAGCAGCTTGGAAAAAGGCACAGATACGCAGTATTTT.

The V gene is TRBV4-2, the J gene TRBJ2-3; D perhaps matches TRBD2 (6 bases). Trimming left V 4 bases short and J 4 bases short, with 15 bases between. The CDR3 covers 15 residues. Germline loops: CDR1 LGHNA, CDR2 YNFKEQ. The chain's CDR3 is CASSRGDGGADTQYF. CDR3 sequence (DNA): TGTGCCAGCAGCCGAGGGGACGGAGGGGCAGATACGCAGTATTTT.

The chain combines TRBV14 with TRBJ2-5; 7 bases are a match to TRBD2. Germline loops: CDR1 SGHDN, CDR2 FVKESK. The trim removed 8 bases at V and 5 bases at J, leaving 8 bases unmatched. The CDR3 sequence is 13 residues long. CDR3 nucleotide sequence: TGTGCCAGCGGCGGGACTACTAGGGAGACCCAGTACTTC. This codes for CASGGTTRETQYF.

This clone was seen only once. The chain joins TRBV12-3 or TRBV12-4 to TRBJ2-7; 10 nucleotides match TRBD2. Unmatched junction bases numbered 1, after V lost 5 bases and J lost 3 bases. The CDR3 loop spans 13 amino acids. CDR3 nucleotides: TGTGCCAGCAGTAGCGGGAGGGTCTACGAGCAGTACTTC. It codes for CASSSGRVYEQYF.

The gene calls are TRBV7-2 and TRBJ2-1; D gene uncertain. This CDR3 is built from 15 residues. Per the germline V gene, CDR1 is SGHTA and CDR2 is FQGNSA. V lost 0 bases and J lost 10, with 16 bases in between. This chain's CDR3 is CASSLAHQTPWEQFF. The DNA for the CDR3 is TGTGCCAGCAGCTTAGCCCACCAAACTCCATGGGAGCAGTTCTTC.

CDR3 residues: CASSYYGTGRADTQYF. The CDR3, as DNA: TGTGCCAGCAGTTACTATGGGACAGGGAGGGCAGATACGCAGTATTTT. The rearrangement links TRBV6-2 or TRBV6-3 to TRBJ2-3; 9 nucleotides match TRBD1. The V gene's germline CDR1 is MNHEY and CDR2 SVGEGT. There are 16 residues in the CDR3. Germline trimming cut 1 base from V and 4 bases from J; bases unmatched to any gene: 6.